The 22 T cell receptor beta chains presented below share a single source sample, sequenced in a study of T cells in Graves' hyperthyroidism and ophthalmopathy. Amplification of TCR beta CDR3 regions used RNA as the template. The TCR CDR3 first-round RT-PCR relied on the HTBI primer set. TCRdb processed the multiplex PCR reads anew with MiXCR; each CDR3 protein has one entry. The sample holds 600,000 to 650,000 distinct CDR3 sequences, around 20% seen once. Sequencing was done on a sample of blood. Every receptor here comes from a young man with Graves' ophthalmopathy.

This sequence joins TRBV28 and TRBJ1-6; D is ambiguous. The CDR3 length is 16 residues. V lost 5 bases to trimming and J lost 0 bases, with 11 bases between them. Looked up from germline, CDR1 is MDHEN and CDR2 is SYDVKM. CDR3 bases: TGTGCCAGCAGTACCTCCCTGAGCTCCTATAATTCACCCCTCCACTTT. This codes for CASSTSLSSYNSPLHF.

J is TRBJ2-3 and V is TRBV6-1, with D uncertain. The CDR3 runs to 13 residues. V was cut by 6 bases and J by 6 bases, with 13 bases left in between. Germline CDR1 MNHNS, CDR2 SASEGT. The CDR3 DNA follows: TGTGCCAGCAGGCTTAGTACAAGGGATACGCAGTATTTT. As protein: CASRLSTRDTQYF.

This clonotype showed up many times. The CDR3 DNA reads TGTGCCAGCAGTTTGGCAGCGGGGTCCGATGAGCAGTTCTTC. As protein: CASSLAAGSDEQFF. The rearrangement uses TRBV27 and TRBJ2-1; 7 bases map to TRBD2. V was pared by 3 bases and J by 8 bases, with 7 bases of the junction left unmatched. CDR3 length equals 14 residues. Germline V CDR1 and CDR2: MNHEY, SMNVEV (reference sequence).

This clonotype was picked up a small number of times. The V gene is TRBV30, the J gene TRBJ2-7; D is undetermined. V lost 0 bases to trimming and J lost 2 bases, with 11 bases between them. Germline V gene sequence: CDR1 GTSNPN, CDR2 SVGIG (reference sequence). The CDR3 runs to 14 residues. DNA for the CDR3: TGTGCCTGGAGTGTAGGGTCAGGAGCCTACGAGCAGTACTTC. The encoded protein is CAWSVGSGAYEQYF.

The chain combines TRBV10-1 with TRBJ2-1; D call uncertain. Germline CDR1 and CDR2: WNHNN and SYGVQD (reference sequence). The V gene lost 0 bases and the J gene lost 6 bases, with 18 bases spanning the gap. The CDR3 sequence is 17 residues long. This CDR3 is CASSESAGVSRANEQFF. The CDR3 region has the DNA TGCGCCAGCAGTGAGTCCGCTGGGGTCAGTAGGGCCAATGAGCAGTTCTTC.

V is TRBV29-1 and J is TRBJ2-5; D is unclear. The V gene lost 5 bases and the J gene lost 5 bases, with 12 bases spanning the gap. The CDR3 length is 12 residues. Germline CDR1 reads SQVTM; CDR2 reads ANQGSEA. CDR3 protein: CSVSKIGETQYF. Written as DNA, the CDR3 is TGCAGCGTTTCAAAGATTGGGGAGACCCAGTACTTC.

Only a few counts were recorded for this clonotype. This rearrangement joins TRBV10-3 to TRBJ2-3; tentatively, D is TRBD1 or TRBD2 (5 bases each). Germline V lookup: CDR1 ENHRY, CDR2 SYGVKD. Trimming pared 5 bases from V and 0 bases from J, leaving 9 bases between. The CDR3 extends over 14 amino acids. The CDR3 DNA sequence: TGTGCCATCAGTCCGGGACCGAGCACAGATACGCAGTATTTT. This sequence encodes CAISPGPSTDTQYF.

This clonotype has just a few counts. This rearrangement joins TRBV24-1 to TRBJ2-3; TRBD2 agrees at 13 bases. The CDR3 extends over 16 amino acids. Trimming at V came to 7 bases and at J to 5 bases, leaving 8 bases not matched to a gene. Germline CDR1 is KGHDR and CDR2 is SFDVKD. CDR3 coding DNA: TGTGCCACCAGCTTCCCGGGACTAGCGGGACGAGATACGCAGTATTTT. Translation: CATSFPGLAGRDTQYF.

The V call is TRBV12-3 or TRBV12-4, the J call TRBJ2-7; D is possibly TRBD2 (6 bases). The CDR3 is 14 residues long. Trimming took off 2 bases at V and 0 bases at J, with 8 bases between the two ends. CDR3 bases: TGTGCCAGCAGTTTAAGCGGGTACTCCTACGAGCAGTACTTC. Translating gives CASSLSGYSYEQYF.

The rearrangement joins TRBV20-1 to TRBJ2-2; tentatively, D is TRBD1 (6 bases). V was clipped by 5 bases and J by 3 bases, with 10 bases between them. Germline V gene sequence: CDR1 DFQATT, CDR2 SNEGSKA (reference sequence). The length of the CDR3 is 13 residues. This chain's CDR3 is CSALAGDTGELFF. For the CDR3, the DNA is TGCAGTGCTCTAGCAGGGGACACCGGGGAGCTGTTTTTT.

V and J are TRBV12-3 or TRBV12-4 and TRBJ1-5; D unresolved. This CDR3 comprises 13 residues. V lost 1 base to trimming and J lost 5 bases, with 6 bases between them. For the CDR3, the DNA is TGTGCCAGCAGTTTAGACGGCCATCAGCCCCAGCATTTT. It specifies CASSLDGHQPQHF.

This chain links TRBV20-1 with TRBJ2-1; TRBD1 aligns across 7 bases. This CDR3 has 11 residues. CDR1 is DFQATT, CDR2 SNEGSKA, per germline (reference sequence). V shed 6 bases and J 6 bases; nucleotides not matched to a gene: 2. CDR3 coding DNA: TGCAGTGCAGGGACAGCCAATGAGCAGTTCTTC. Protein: CSAGTANEQFF.

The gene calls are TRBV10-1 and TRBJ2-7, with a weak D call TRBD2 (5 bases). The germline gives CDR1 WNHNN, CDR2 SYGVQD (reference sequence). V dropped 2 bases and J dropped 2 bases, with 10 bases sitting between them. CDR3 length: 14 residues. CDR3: CASSETGLPYEQYF. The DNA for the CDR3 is TGCGCCAGCAGTGAGACTGGACTCCCCTACGAGCAGTACTTC.

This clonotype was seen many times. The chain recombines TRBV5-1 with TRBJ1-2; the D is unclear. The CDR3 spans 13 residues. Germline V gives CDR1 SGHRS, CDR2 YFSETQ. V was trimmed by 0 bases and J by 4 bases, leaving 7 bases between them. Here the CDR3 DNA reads TGCGCCAGCAGCTTGGCCGGCAGCTATGGCTACACCTTC. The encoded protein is CASSLAGSYGYTF.

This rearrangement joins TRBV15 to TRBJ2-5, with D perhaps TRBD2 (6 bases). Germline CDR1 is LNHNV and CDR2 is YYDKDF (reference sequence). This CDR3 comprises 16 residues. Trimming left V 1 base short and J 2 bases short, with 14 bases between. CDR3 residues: CATSRGGGVSQETQYF. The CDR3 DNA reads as TGTGCCACCAGCAGAGGTGGAGGGGTGAGTCAAGAGACCCAGTACTTC.

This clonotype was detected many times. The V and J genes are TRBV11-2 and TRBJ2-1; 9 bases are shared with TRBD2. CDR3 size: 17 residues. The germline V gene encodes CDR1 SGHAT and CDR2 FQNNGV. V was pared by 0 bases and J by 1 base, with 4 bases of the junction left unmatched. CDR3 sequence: CASSLDQSGRSYNEQFF. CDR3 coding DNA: TGTGCCAGCAGCTTAGACCAAAGCGGGAGGTCCTACAATGAGCAGTTCTTC.

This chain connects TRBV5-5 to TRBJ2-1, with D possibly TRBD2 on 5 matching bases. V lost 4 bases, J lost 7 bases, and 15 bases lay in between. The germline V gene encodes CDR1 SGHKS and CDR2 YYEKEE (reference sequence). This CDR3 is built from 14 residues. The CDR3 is CASSTDSGRNEQFF. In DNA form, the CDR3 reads TGTGCCAGCAGCACGGACTCCGGGCGGAATGAGCAGTTCTTC.

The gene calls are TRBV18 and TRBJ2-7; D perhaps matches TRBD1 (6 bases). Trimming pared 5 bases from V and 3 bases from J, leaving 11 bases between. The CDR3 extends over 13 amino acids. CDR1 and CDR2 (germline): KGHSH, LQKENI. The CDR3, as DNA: TGTGCCAGCTCAAAGCAGGGGAGCTACGAGCAGTACTTC. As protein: CASSKQGSYEQYF.

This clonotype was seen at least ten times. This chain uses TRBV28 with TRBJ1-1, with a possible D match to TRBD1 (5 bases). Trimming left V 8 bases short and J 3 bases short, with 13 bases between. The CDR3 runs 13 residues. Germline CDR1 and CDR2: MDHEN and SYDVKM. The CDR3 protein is CASHRTLHTEAFF. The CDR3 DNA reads TGTGCCAGCCATAGGACACTACACACTGAAGCTTTCTTT.

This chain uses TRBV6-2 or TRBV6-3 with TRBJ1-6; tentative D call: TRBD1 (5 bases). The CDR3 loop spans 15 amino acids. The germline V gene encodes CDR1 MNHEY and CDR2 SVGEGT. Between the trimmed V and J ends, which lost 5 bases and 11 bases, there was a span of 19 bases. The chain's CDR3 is CASSPPRGTSPPLHF. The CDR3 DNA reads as TGTGCCAGCAGTCCCCCCCGGGGGACTAGTCCACCCCTCCACTTT.

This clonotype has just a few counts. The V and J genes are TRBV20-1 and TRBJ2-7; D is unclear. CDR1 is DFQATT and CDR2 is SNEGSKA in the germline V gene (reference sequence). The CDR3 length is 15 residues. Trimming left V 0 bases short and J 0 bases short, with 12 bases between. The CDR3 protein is CSARDGPSPSYEQYF. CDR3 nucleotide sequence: TGCAGTGCTAGAGATGGACCTAGTCCCTCCTACGAGCAGTACTTC.

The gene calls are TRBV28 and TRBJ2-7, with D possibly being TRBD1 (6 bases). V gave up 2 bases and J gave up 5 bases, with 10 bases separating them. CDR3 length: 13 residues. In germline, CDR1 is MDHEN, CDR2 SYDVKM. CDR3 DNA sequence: TGTGCCAGCAGTTTAGTTGGGACACACGAGCAGTACTTC. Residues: CASSLVGTHEQYF.